This TCR beta chain comes out of a study of T cell responses to AZD1222 COVID-19 vaccine. Findings and limits, study-wide: When two AZD1222 doses had been given, Spike-specific TCR breadth and depth rose. Repertoire sampling was restricted to post-peak T cell response timepoints.

As for this clone: Antigen specificity is unknown.

Some clones are missing from TCRdb's copy, which holds only in-frame ones; the method was immunoSEQ multiplex PCR. Of more than 150,000 clones listed, around 88% are singletons. CDR3 length: 12 amino acids. V was pared by 3 bases and J by 4 bases, with 9 bases between. CDR1 and CDR2 (germline): GTSNPN, SVGIG (reference sequence). This receptor was taken from an adult in good health. The rearrangement links TRBV30 to TRBJ1-2; D is unresolved. This specimen was peripheral blood, taken on day 0 of AZD1222 vaccination. Here the CDR3 DNA reads TGTGCCTGGAGGTTTTGGGCCTATGGCTACACCTTC. Its protein product is CAWRFWAYGYTF.